This T cell receptor beta chain was sequenced in a study of T-cell memory formation after mild COVID-19. Comment on this clonotype: The conserved phenylalanine or tryptophan normally closing the CDR3 is absent here, so this likely arose from a read error.

CDR1 is MGHRA and CDR2 is YSYEKL in the germline V gene. The J segment lost 6 bases and the V segment lost 4 bases, leaving 8 bases of the junction unmatched. This CDR3 region has 15 residues. TCRdb called the 5' RACE reads again in MiXCR, with one record for every CDR3 protein. The sample lists 250,000 to 300,000 distinct CDR3 sequences; under 8.5% were seen once. The J gene is TRBJ2-1, the V gene TRBV4-1; 8 positions match TRBD2. Sequenced material: PBMCs or a T cell subset sorted from them (not recorded which). This TCR was recovered from a man between 18 and 29 years old who had mild COVID-19 (a few samples of this study predate the infection). Cell type and time point are not known. The CDR3 loop reads CASSPYGRGANEQFL. Written as DNA, the CDR3 is TGCGCCAGCAGCCCCTATGGGCGGGGGGCCAATGAGCAGTTCTTA.